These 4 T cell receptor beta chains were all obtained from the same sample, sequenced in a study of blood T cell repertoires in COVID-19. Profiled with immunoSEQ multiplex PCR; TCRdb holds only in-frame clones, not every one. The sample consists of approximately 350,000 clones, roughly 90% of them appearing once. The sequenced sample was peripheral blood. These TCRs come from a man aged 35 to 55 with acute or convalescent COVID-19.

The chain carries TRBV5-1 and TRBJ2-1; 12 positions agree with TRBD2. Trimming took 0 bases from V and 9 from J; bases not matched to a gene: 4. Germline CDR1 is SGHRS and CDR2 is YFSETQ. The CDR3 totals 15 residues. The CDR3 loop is CASSLGLAGESEQFF. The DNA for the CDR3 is TGCGCCAGCAGCTTGGGACTAGCGGGAGAAAGTGAGCAGTTCTTC. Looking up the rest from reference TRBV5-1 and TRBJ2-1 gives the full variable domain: KAGVTQTPRYLIKTRGQQVTLSCSPISGHRSVSWYQQTPGQGLQFLFEYFSETQRNKGNFPGRFSGRQFSNSRSEMNVSTLELGDSALYLCASSLGLAGESEQFFGPGTRLTVL.

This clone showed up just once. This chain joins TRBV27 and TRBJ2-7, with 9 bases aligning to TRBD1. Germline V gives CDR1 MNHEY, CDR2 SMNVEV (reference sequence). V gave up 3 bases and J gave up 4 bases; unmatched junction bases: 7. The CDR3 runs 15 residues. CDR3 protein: CASSFWDRAGYEQYF. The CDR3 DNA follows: TGTGCCAGCAGTTTTTGGGACAGGGCGGGGTACGAGCAGTACTTC.

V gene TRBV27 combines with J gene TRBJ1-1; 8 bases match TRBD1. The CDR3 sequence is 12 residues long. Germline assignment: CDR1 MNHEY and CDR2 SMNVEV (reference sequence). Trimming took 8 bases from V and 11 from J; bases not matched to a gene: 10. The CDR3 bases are TGTGCCAGCGAGGGGACAGGCGTTAGGGCTTTCTTT. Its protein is CASEGTGVRAFF.

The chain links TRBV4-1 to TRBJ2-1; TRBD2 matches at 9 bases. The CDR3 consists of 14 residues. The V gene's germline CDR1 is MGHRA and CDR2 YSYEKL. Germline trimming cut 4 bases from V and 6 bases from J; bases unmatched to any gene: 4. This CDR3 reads CASSPGTSSNEQFF. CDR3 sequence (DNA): TGCGCCAGCAGCCCAGGGACTAGCAGCAATGAGCAGTTCTTC.